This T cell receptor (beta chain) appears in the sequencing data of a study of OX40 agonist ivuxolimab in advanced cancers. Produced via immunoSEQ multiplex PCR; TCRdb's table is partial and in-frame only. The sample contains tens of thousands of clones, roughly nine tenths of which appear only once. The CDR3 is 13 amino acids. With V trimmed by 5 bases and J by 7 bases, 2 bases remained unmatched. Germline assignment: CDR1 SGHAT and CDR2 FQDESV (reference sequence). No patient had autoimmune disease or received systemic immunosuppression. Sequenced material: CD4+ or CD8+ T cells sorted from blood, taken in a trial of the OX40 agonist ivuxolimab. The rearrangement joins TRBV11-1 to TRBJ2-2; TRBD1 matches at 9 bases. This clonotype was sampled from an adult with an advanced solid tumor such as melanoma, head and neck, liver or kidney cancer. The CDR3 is CASSTGGHGELFF. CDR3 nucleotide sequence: TGTGCCAGCAGCACAGGGGGCCACGGGGAGCTGTTTTTT.